This TCR beta chain originates from a study of T cell changes during pregnancy in multiple sclerosis. TCRdb's copy holds only in-frame clones and misses some; the assay was immunoSEQ multiplex PCR. Among around 86,000 clones listed, approximately 95% were seen once. In germline, CDR1 is MGHRA, CDR2 YSYEKL. Trimming removed 3 bases from V and 2 bases from J, with 10 bases in between. This CDR3 has 14 residues. This clonotype was sampled from a female donor with multiple sclerosis, enrolled in a pregnancy study. The sample in question was peripheral blood, obtained in the first trimester of pregnancy. This chain connects TRBV4-1 to TRBJ1-1, with D uncertain. CDR3 region: CASSHYSSNTEAFF. The CDR3 coding sequence is TGCGCCAGCAGCCACTACAGCTCCAACACTGAAGCTTTCTTT.